A single sample is the source of the 9 T cell receptor beta chains below, sequenced in a study of molecular identifiers for immune sequencing clone quantification. TCRdb processed the PCR reads anew with MiXCR; each CDR3 protein has one entry. This table holds about 640,000 distinct CDR3 sequences, about 20% found once. Sequenced: naive CD8+ T cells from blood, with Jurkat cell RNA spiked in. This sample's subset: FACS-sorted CD8+CD4-CCR7+CD45RA+ naive T cells. The receptor set was obtained from a human donor in good health. Some libraries in this study had Jurkat cell RNA spiked in.

This clonotype was counted at least ten times. The genes are TRBV20-1 and TRBJ2-2; TRBD2 aligns across 8 bases. Per the germline V gene, CDR1 is DFQATT and CDR2 is SNEGSKA (reference sequence). V dropped 0 bases and J dropped 0; count of bases not matched to a gene: 6. The CDR3 totals 17 residues. In nucleotides, the CDR3 is TGCAGTGCTAGAGATTTGACGGGACTAGCGAACACCGGGGAGCTGTTTTTT. This sequence encodes CSARDLTGLANTGELFF.

This clonotype was counted only a few times. This sequence joins TRBV27 and TRBJ1-1, with a possible D match to TRBD1 (6 bases). CDR1 and CDR2 from the germline V gene are MNHEY and SMNVEV (reference sequence). V was trimmed by 4 bases and J by 0 bases, leaving 15 bases between them. This CDR3 has 16 amino acids. The CDR3 DNA sequence: TGTGCCAGCAGTTCTTTAGGCCCAGGGGTGAACACTGAAGCTTTCTTT. It is translated as CASSSLGPGVNTEAFF.

This clonotype was observed at least ten times. The chain links TRBV11-2 to TRBJ2-5; 10 bases align to TRBD1. The trim removed 5 bases at V and 5 bases at J, leaving 11 bases unmatched. Germline CDR1 and CDR2: SGHAT and FQNNGV. CDR3 size: 16 residues. CDR3 coding DNA: TGTGCCAGCAGCCTGAGTTGGACAGGGGGAGGCGAGACCCAGTACTTC. Amino acid sequence: CASSLSWTGGGETQYF.

This clonotype was detected ten times or more. The CDR3 spells CASQAQPYNEQFF. Here the CDR3 DNA reads TGTGCCAGCCAAGCCCAGCCCTACAATGAGCAGTTCTTC. The chain carries TRBV19 and TRBJ2-1; no clear D. The V gene's germline CDR1 is LNHDA and CDR2 SQIVND (reference sequence). The CDR3 loop spans 13 amino acids. Trimming removed 9 bases from V and 2 bases from J, with 11 bases in between.

This clonotype came up many times. The chain is built from TRBV4-3 and TRBJ2-7, with TRBD2 identical over 7 bases. J gave up 3 bases and V 0 bases, and 5 bases lay outside the gene matches. This CDR3 spans 15 amino acids. Germline values: CDR1 LGHNA, CDR2 YSLEER. CDR3 DNA: TGCGCCAGCAGCCAAGATCTAGGGGACTACTACGAGCAGTACTTC. Its protein is CASSQDLGDYYEQYF.

On this clonotype itself: This may be a read error: a much more frequent sequence differs by one nucleotide. J is TRBJ2-5 and V is TRBV12-3 or TRBV12-4; 9 bases are shared with TRBD2. There are 15 residues in the CDR3. CDR3 sequence (DNA): TGTGTCAGCAGTTTAAGCGGGGGGAACCAAGAGACCCAGTACTTC. Its protein product is CVSSLSGGNQETQYF.

V gene TRBV27 combines with J gene TRBJ2-1; TRBD2 agrees at 9 bases. With V trimmed by 8 bases and J by 6 bases, 14 bases remained unmatched. The CDR3 extends over 16 amino acids. The germline V gene has CDR1 MNHEY and CDR2 SMNVEV (reference sequence). In nucleotides, the CDR3 is TGTGCCAGCGGATTCACCTGGCGGGAGGGGGGCAATGAGCAGTTCTTC. It yields the protein CASGFTWREGGNEQFF.

The chain couples TRBV30 to TRBJ2-3, with a possible D match to TRBD2 (5 bases). CDR1 is GTSNPN, CDR2 SVGIG, per germline (reference sequence). CDR3 length: 14 amino acids. Trimming took off 2 bases at V and 2 bases at J, with 11 bases between the two ends. The CDR3: CAWSTRTFTDTQYF. For the CDR3, the DNA is TGTGCCTGGAGTACTCGGACTTTCACAGATACGCAGTATTTT.

This clonotype was counted at least ten times. This chain connects TRBV30 to TRBJ2-1, with D unclear. The CDR3 loop spans 12 amino acids. Germline assignment: CDR1 GTSNPN and CDR2 SVGIG (reference sequence). The V gene lost 2 bases and the J gene lost 8 bases, with 10 bases spanning the gap. CDR3 in amino acids: CAWSRPVDEQFF. The DNA of the CDR3 is TGTGCCTGGAGTCGCCCGGTTGATGAGCAGTTCTTC.